This T cell receptor (beta chain) was recorded in a study of cytomegalovirus exposure and HLA in healthy donors. Worth noting for this clone: What it binds is not known.

The CDR3 covers 15 residues. Germline CDR1 reads SGHAT; CDR2 reads FQNNGV. Trimming took off 4 bases at V and 2 bases at J, with 14 bases between the two ends. Notes on the study in general: Looking again later, the authors saw that most CMV-associated TCR beta chains seemed HLA-restricted. In an earlier analysis, in some 600 donors, most V segments appeared productive either ~87% or ~30% of the time.

13 Jbeta primers and 60 Vbeta primers were used for the PCR. Clones were read by immunoSEQ multiplex PCR, and TCRdb kept only the in-frame ones, dropping some. Among some 150,000 clones listed, 85% were seen once. The source is a woman younger than 30 in good health and CMV-seronegative. Material: PBMCs. The J gene is TRBJ2-5, the V gene TRBV11-2; D possibly corresponds to TRBD1 (6 bases). The DNA for the CDR3 is TGTGCCAGCAGCTCAGGGGTCCGCGGTCAAGAGACCCAGTACTTC. Amino acid sequence: CASSSGVRGQETQYF.